Below, 25 T cell receptor beta chains from the same sample are listed, as sequenced in a study of T cells in Graves' hyperthyroidism and ophthalmopathy. The source material, RNA transcripts, was used to amplify TCR beta CDR3 regions. With the HTBI primer set, the TCR CDR3 went through a first round of RT-PCR. TCRdb called the multiplex PCR reads again in MiXCR, with one record for every CDR3 protein. The data hold under 350,000 distinct CDR3 sequences, with roughly an eighth observed a single time. Sample: blood. These receptors were taken from a woman in her thirties or forties with Graves' hyperthyroidism.

The chain employs TRBV27 and TRBJ2-1, with a tentative D call TRBD1 (6 bases). The germline CDR1 and CDR2 sequences are MNHEY and SMNVEV (reference sequence). V was cut by 3 bases and J by 9 bases, with 12 bases left in between. The CDR3 is 13 amino acids. In DNA, the CDR3 is TGTGCCAGCAGTTTCCCAGGGGTGGGTGAGCAGTTCTTC. Its translation: CASSFPGVGEQFF.

In this sample, this clonotype turned up a few times. This rearrangement joins TRBV19 to TRBJ1-2; D is possibly TRBD1 (5 bases). The CDR3 extends over 15 amino acids. The V end lost 6 bases, the J end lost 2 bases, and 16 bases lay between the germline ends. Germline CDR1 LNHDA, CDR2 SQIVND (reference sequence). The CDR3 region is CASSSPRDGNYGYTF. CDR3 bases: TGTGCCAGTAGCTCCCCCCGGGACGGCAACTATGGCTACACCTTC.

The V call is TRBV2, the J call TRBJ2-3; no reliable D call. V lost 11 bases to trimming and J lost 4 bases, with 19 bases between them. CDR1 SNHLY and CDR2 FYNNEI come from the germline V gene. CDR3 length equals 14 residues. The CDR3 here is CARTAASPADTQYF. CDR3 bases: TGTGCCCGCACTGCGGCCTCTCCGGCAGATACGCAGTATTTT.

This clonotype has a count of ten or more. The chain uses TRBV2 and TRBJ1-2; D gene unclear. Germline V lookup: CDR1 SNHLY, CDR2 FYNNEI. The CDR3 runs 11 residues. Between the trimmed V and J ends, which lost 6 bases and 11 bases, there was a span of 13 bases. The CDR3 DNA is TGTGCCAGCAGCGGGATAGCCGGGTACACCTTC. It is translated as CASSGIAGYTF.

The V gene is TRBV6-2 or TRBV6-3, the J gene TRBJ1-3; a weak D match, TRBD1 (5 bases). Trimming took 2 bases from V and 6 from J, leaving 14 bases between them. The CDR3 is made up of 15 amino acids. Germline CDR1 and CDR2: MNHEY and SVGEGT. CDR3 in amino acids: CASSYGKGRENTIYF. CDR3 nucleotides: TGTGCCAGCAGTTACGGCAAGGGGCGGGAAAACACCATATATTTT.

This clonotype showed up many times. V and J are TRBV2 and TRBJ2-1, with TRBD2 matching 9 bases. The ends lost 10 bases at V and 4 bases at J; junction bases unmatched: 5. Germline V lookup: CDR1 SNHLY, CDR2 FYNNEI. The CDR3 runs 13 residues. The CDR3 is CATEREVYNEQFF. The CDR3, as DNA: TGTGCCACCGAGCGGGAGGTTTACAATGAGCAGTTCTTC. Full variable domain (rest looked up from reference TRBV2 and TRBJ2-1): EPEVTQTPSHQVTQMGQEVILRCVPISNHLYFYWYRQILGQKVEFLVSFYNNEISEKSEIFDDQFSVERPDGSNFTLKIRSTKLEDSAMYFCATEREVYNEQFFGPGTRLTVL.

This clonotype was counted many times. The chain recombines TRBV7-2 with TRBJ1-1, with D tentatively TRBD1 (5 bases). CDR1 SGHTA and CDR2 FQGNSA come from the germline V gene. This CDR3 region has 14 residues. The ends were cut back, 3 bases at V and 9 bases at J, with 17 bases in the middle. The CDR3 DNA reads TGTGCCAGCAGCTTCCGGGACTTCCTGGGGAAAGCTTTCTTT. Its protein is CASSFRDFLGKAFF.

This clonotype was seen a handful of times. The chain carries TRBV6-1 and TRBJ1-4, with 7 bases aligning to TRBD1. The CDR3 totals 15 residues. Germline V gene sequence: CDR1 MNHNS, CDR2 SASEGT. The V segment lost 6 bases and the J segment 5 bases; nucleotides outside the gene matches: 9. The CDR3 region is CASSILTGPNEKLFF. CDR3 DNA: TGTGCCAGCAGCATTTTGACAGGGCCAAATGAAAAACTGTTTTTT.

The chain employs TRBV20-1 and TRBJ1-6; 9 bases are shared with TRBD1. This CDR3 comprises 14 residues. V shed 5 bases, J shed 11 bases, and the junction held 10 bases outside the gene matches. CDR1 and CDR2 (germline): DFQATT, SNEGSKA (reference sequence). The DNA for the CDR3 is TGCAGTGCTTGGCCCACAGGGGGCATTACACCCCTCCACTTT. Residues: CSAWPTGGITPLHF.

This clonotype was recorded at least ten times. This chain uses TRBV12-3 or TRBV12-4 with TRBJ1-1, with D unresolved. The V end lost 5 bases, the J end lost 3 bases, and 16 bases lay between the germline ends. The CDR3 loop spans 15 amino acids. The CDR3: CASSPSRTGDTEAFF. The CDR3, as DNA: TGTGCCAGCAGTCCCTCACGAACGGGAGACACTGAAGCTTTCTTT.

The CDR3 spells CASSVGGPYEQYF. CDR3 DNA: TGTGCCAGCAGCGTAGGGGGACCCTACGAGCAGTACTTC. The genes are TRBV9 and TRBJ2-7; TRBD1 or TRBD2 may be the D gene (5 bases each). The CDR3 contains 13 residues. V lost 0 bases to trimming and J lost 2 bases, with 6 bases between them. Germline-derived CDR1 and CDR2 are SGDLS and YYNGEE.

This clonotype appeared a few times. This sequence joins TRBV7-9 and TRBJ1-1; TRBD1 is a possible D gene (6 bases). V was cut by 1 base and J by 0 bases, with 9 bases left in between. Germline-derived CDR1 and CDR2 are SEHNR and FQNEAQ (reference sequence). The CDR3 runs 15 residues. In DNA form, the CDR3 reads TGTGCCAGCAGCTTAGGGGGACACATGAACACTGAAGCTTTCTTT. Residues: CASSLGGHMNTEAFF.

This clonotype appeared many times. This rearrangement joins TRBV20-1 to TRBJ1-3; D unresolved. CDR1 and CDR2 from the germline V gene are DFQATT and SNEGSKA (reference sequence). The CDR3 runs 11 residues. The ends were cut back, 6 bases at V and 0 bases at J, with 3 bases in the middle. CDR3 loop: CSAPSGNTIYF. In DNA, the CDR3 is TGCAGTGCCCCCTCTGGAAACACCATATATTTT.

This clonotype has at least ten counts. The chain recombines TRBV11-3 with TRBJ1-6; TRBD1 agrees at 10 bases. Germline assignment: CDR1 SGHNT and CDR2 YENEEA. V trimming: 3 bases; J trimming: 3 bases; junction bases outside the gene matches: 8. CDR3 size: 18 residues. CDR3 sequence: CASSLGTGDVGYNSPLHF. Written as DNA, the CDR3 is TGTGCCAGCAGCTTGGGGACAGGGGACGTTGGCTATAATTCACCCCTCCACTTT.

This clonotype came up many times. The chain uses TRBV7-6 and TRBJ1-5; TRBD1 might be the D (5 bases). The V end lost 5 bases, the J end lost 0 bases, and 11 bases lay between the germline ends. The CDR3 totals 15 residues. Germline values: CDR1 SGHVS, CDR2 FNYEAQ. CDR3 in amino acids: CASSQDSYSNQPQHF. The CDR3 nucleotides read TGTGCCAGCAGCCAAGACAGTTATAGCAATCAGCCCCAGCATTTT.

The sample holds many counts of this clonotype. CDR3 DNA sequence: TGTGCCAGCAGTCCGGACGCCGGGCGGCAAGAGACCCAGTACTTC. Protein: CASSPDAGRQETQYF. The gene calls are TRBV2 and TRBJ2-5; no reliable D call. Germline CDR1 and CDR2: SNHLY and FYNNEI. The germline V and J ends were trimmed by 5 bases and 2 bases, with 15 bases remaining between them. The CDR3 covers 15 residues.

At least ten counts were recorded for this clonotype. This rearrangement joins TRBV11-2 to TRBJ2-4; no clear D. V was clipped by 5 bases and J by 6 bases, with 17 bases between them. CDR3 length: 15 residues. Germline values: CDR1 SGHAT, CDR2 FQNNGV. The CDR3 sequence is CASSRPTRTVNIQYF. The CDR3 DNA reads as TGTGCCAGCAGCCGTCCCACCAGGACGGTAAACATTCAGTACTTC. The full variable domain, with the rest looked up from reference TRBV11-2 and TRBJ2-4, is EAGVAQSPRYKIIEKRQSVAFWCNPISGHATLYWYQQILGQGPKLLIQFQNNGVVDDSQLPKDRFSAERLKGVDSTLKIQPAKLEDSAVYLCASSRPTRTVNIQYFGAGTRLSVL.

Worth noting for this clonotype: With a much larger clone just one base away, this may be a read error. The chain joins TRBV6-1 to TRBJ1-3; D not certain. CDR3 length: 14 residues. Germline V gene data show CDR1 as MNHNS and CDR2 as SASEGT. Written as DNA, the CDR3 is TGTGCCAGCAGCGCACAGTACTCTGGAGACACCATATATTTT. It yields the protein CASSAQYSGDTIYF.

The table lists this clonotype with a few counts. The CDR3, as DNA: TGTGCCAGCGGACAGGGCAGGGAGAATCAGCCCCAGCATTTT. Translating gives CASGQGRENQPQHF. V usage is TRBV6-1 and J usage is TRBJ1-5, with TRBD1 identical over 8 bases. The CDR3 has 14 residues. Trimming took 8 bases from V and 4 from J; bases not matched to a gene: 7. CDR1 and CDR2 (germline): MNHNS, SASEGT.

This clonotype was picked up many times. V is TRBV12-3 or TRBV12-4 and J is TRBJ1-1, with D possibly TRBD1 on 5 matching bases. V was shortened by 7 bases and J by 4 bases, with 13 bases between the two germline ends. The CDR3 sequence is 13 residues long. The CDR3 reads CASTMGGATEAFF. In nucleotides, the CDR3 is TGTGCCAGCACCATGGGGGGTGCCACTGAAGCTTTCTTT.

This clonotype was observed many times. V gene TRBV28 combines with J gene TRBJ2-3; 15 nucleotides match TRBD2. The CDR3 runs 17 residues. J gave up 2 bases and V 6 bases, and 6 bases lay outside the gene matches. Germline-derived CDR1 and CDR2 are MDHEN and SYDVKM. CDR3 region: CASSPGTSGRYTDTQYF. The CDR3 DNA sequence: TGTGCCAGCAGCCCAGGGACTAGCGGGAGGTACACAGATACGCAGTATTTT.

This clonotype was observed a single time. The genes are TRBV2 and TRBJ2-2; D is unresolved. The ends were cut back, 5 bases at V and 0 bases at J, with 10 bases in the middle. The CDR3 is 15 residues long. Germline CDR1 SNHLY, CDR2 FYNNEI. CDR3 DNA sequence: TGTGCCAGCAGTTTGGAGACACCGAACACCGGGGAGCTGTTTTTT. Encoded protein: CASSLETPNTGELFF.

This clonotype has ten or more counts. The CDR3 DNA is TGCAGTGCTAGAGATCAGGGGAGCGGCTACTCCTACGAGCAGTACTTC. Its protein is CSARDQGSGYSYEQYF. The rearrangement uses TRBV20-1 and TRBJ2-7; D may be TRBD1 (6 bases). In germline, CDR1 is DFQATT, CDR2 SNEGSKA (reference sequence). CDR3 length equals 16 residues. V gave up 0 bases and J gave up 0 bases, with 15 bases separating them.

This clonotype was observed many times. The chain joins TRBV20-1 to TRBJ2-3; D perhaps matches TRBD2 (5 bases). The CDR3 is 15 residues long. V lost 1 base, J lost 2 bases, and 13 bases lay in between. Per germline, CDR1 DFQATT and CDR2 SNEGSKA (reference sequence). The CDR3, as DNA: TGCAGTGCTAGAGGGCATCGCGGGCCCACAGATACGCAGTATTTT. It codes for CSARGHRGPTDTQYF.

Ten or more counts support this clonotype. This rearrangement joins TRBV24-1 to TRBJ2-5, with TRBD2 matching over 11 bases. V lost 3 bases and J lost 4; bases outside the gene matches: 9. Germline lookup yields CDR1 KGHDR and CDR2 SFDVKD. The CDR3 has 17 residues. The CDR3 here is CATSDASSGRTAETQYF. In nucleotides, the CDR3 is TGTGCCACCAGTGATGCGTCTAGCGGGAGGACAGCAGAGACCCAGTACTTC.